This T cell receptor (beta chain) appears in the sequencing data of a study of blood T cell repertoires in COVID-19. Study details: The analysed material was cDNA or gDNA that came from T cells, B-cell-depleted T cells, or PBMCs.

The CDR3 has 12 amino acids. V lost 8 bases and J lost 5; bases outside the gene matches: 5. Germline loops: CDR1 MNHEY, CDR2 SMNVEV (reference sequence). TCRdb keeps only in-frame clones here, not all; method: immunoSEQ multiplex PCR. In the table there are 150,000 to 200,000 clones, roughly nine tenths of which are singletons. This chain connects TRBV27 to TRBJ1-1; 7 bases match TRBD1. This sequence originates from a young man who had recovered from COVID-19. The source material was peripheral blood. For the CDR3, the DNA is TGTGCCAGCCAGGGGGGCAGGACTGAAGCTTTCTTT. Its translation: CASQGGRTEAFF.